The rows below give T cell receptor beta chains drawn from one sample of a study of T cells in tuberculosis. Assay used: immunoSEQ multiplex PCR; TCRdb lists only in-frame clones, some missing. The sample carries tens of thousands of clones, 97% recorded once. The sequencing sample was made of PBMCs. Every receptor here comes from a donor aged 10-29 years with latent tuberculosis or without tuberculosis infection. Each CDR3 is given with its conserved first and last residue. The D gene is left open where the match is weak. Not every row has a clone size; where given, it reads once, few, many or a size class.

d_gene: TRBD1
v_gene: TRBV30
abundance: .
j_gene: TRBJ2-7
CDR3aa: CAWSRGPSYEQYF
CDR3nt: TGTGCCTGGAGTAGGGGGCCCTCCTACGAGCAGTACTTC

d_gene: TRBD2
v_gene: TRBV28
abundance: .
j_gene: TRBJ2-7
CDR3aa: CASSPPIVNSGKPYEQYF
CDR3nt: TGTGCCAGCAGCCCCCCCATTGTTAATAGCGGGAAGCCCTACGAGCAGTACTTC

d_gene: .
v_gene: TRBV5-5
abundance: .
j_gene: TRBJ2-7
CDR3aa: CASSSPPRAGEQYF
CDR3nt: TGTGCCAGCAGCTCGCCCCCGAGGGCGGGGGAGCAGTACTTC

d_gene: TRBD1
v_gene: TRBV6-1
abundance: .
j_gene: TRBJ1-1
CDR3aa: CASRRTGGTGTEAFF
CDR3nt: TGTGCCAGCAGAAGGACAGGAGGTACTGGTACTGAAGCTTTCTTT

d_gene: .
v_gene: TRBV18
abundance: .
j_gene: TRBJ2-6
CDR3aa: CASSPPAGSGANVLTF
CDR3nt: TGTGCCAGCTCACCACCGGCGGGCTCCGGGGCCAACGTCCTGACTTTC

d_gene: .
v_gene: TRBV2
abundance: .
j_gene: TRBJ2-5
CDR3aa: CASSAQVSGETQYF
CDR3nt: TGTGCCAGCAGTGCGCAGGTCTCGGGGGAGACCCAGTACTTC

d_gene: TRBD2
v_gene: TRBV13
abundance: .
j_gene: TRBJ2-5
CDR3aa: CASSYPSREGETQYF
CDR3nt: TGTGCCAGCAGCTACCCCTCTAGGGAGGGAGAGACCCAGTACTTC

d_gene: .
v_gene: TRBV19
abundance: .
j_gene: TRBJ2-3
CDR3aa: CATAASRGDTQYF
CDR3nt: TGTGCCACGGCGGCAAGCCGGGGAGATACGCAGTATTTT

d_gene: .
v_gene: TRBV29-1
abundance: .
j_gene: TRBJ2-2
CDR3aa: CSDRGPGHTGTRMYTGELFF
CDR3nt: TGCAGCGACCGCGGACCCGGACACACCGGGACAAGGATGTACACCGGGGAGCTGTTTTTT

d_gene: .
v_gene: TRBV7-9
abundance: .
j_gene: TRBJ1-3
CDR3aa: CASSLATGAGNTIYF
CDR3nt: TGTGCCAGCAGCTTAGCAACGGGGGCTGGAAACACCATATATTTT

d_gene: TRBD2
v_gene: TRBV2
abundance: .
j_gene: TRBJ2-7
CDR3aa: CASSGTSGASYEQYF
CDR3nt: TGTGCCAGCAGTGGGACTAGCGGGGCCTCCTACGAGCAGTACTTC

d_gene: .
v_gene: TRBV6-5
abundance: .
j_gene: TRBJ2-1
CDR3aa: CASSYPGAGNEQFF
CDR3nt: TGTGCCAGCAGTTACCCAGGGGCTGGGAATGAGCAGTTCTTC

d_gene: TRBD1
v_gene: TRBV28
abundance: .
j_gene: TRBJ1-1
CDR3aa: CASSLSDREVPEAFF
CDR3nt: TGTGCCAGCAGTTTATCGGACAGGGAGGTCCCTGAAGCTTTCTTT

d_gene: .
v_gene: TRBV18
abundance: .
j_gene: TRBJ2-2
CDR3aa: CASSPQSTGELFF
CDR3nt: TGTGCCAGCTCACCGCAGTCCACCGGGGAGCTGTTTTTT

d_gene: TRBD1
v_gene: TRBV27
abundance: once
j_gene: TRBJ2-7
CDR3aa: CASSNPGQGYEQYF
CDR3nt: TGTGCCAGCAGTAACCCGGGACAGGGCTACGAGCAGTACTTC

d_gene: .
v_gene: TRBV13
abundance: .
j_gene: TRBJ2-3
CDR3aa: CATNGDFTDTQYF
CDR3nt: TGTGCCACCAACGGGGACTTCACAGATACGCAGTATTTT

d_gene: TRBD1
v_gene: TRBV19
abundance: .
j_gene: TRBJ1-2
CDR3aa: CASSIPDRMINYGYTF
CDR3nt: TGTGCCAGTAGTATCCCGGACAGGATGATTAACTATGGCTACACCTTC

d_gene: .
v_gene: TRBV7-2
abundance: .
j_gene: TRBJ1-1
CDR3aa: CASSVTHTNTEAFF
CDR3nt: TGTGCCAGCAGCGTGACACACACGAACACTGAAGCTTTCTTT

d_gene: TRBD1
v_gene: TRBV6-1
abundance: .
j_gene: TRBJ2-7
CDR3aa: CASSPRGNEQYF
CDR3nt: TGTGCCAGCAGTCCCAGGGGGAACGAGCAGTACTTC

d_gene: .
v_gene: TRBV30
abundance: .
j_gene: TRBJ2-7
CDR3aa: CAWSQSYEQYF
CDR3nt: TGTGCCTGGAGTCAGTCATACGAGCAGTACTTC

d_gene: TRBD2
v_gene: TRBV6-1
abundance: .
j_gene: TRBJ2-5
CDR3aa: CASSDTWGGETQYF
CDR3nt: TGTGCCAGCAGTGATACATGGGGGGGGGAGACCCAGTACTTC

d_gene: .
v_gene: TRBV29-1
abundance: .
j_gene: TRBJ1-5
CDR3aa: CSVRQNNQPQHF
CDR3nt: TGCAGCGTTAGACAGAACAATCAGCCCCAGCATTTT

d_gene: TRBD1
v_gene: TRBV27
abundance: .
j_gene: TRBJ2-7
CDR3aa: CASRGRDRGSYEQYF
CDR3nt: TGTGCCAGCAGGGGGAGGGACAGGGGCAGCTACGAGCAGTACTTC

d_gene: TRBD1
v_gene: TRBV6-5
abundance: .
j_gene: TRBJ2-7
CDR3aa: CASSKFRGSTYEQYF
CDR3nt: TGTGCCAGCAGCAAATTCAGGGGGAGCACCTACGAGCAGTACTTC

d_gene: TRBD1
v_gene: TRBV2
abundance: .
j_gene: TRBJ2-1
CDR3aa: CASSEDRGSYNEQFF
CDR3nt: TGTGCCAGCAGTGAAGACAGGGGTTCCTACAATGAGCAGTTCTTC

d_gene: .
v_gene: TRBV9
abundance: once
j_gene: TRBJ1-2
CDR3aa: CASSADSFNYGYTF
CDR3nt: TGTGCCAGCAGCGCGGACAGTTTTAACTATGGCTACACCTTC

d_gene: .
v_gene: TRBV12-5
abundance: .
j_gene: TRBJ1-3
CDR3aa: CASGLEGKTDASSGNTIYF
CDR3nt: TGTGCTAGTGGTTTGGAGGGAAAGACAGACGCTTCATCTGGAAACACCATATATTTT

d_gene: TRBD1
v_gene: TRBV6-5
abundance: .
j_gene: TRBJ2-3
CDR3aa: CASSYTYRGADTQYF
CDR3nt: TGTGCCAGCAGTTACACGTACAGGGGCGCAGATACGCAGTATTTT

d_gene: .
v_gene: TRBV6-1
abundance: .
j_gene: TRBJ2-7
CDR3aa: CASRGNYGTYEQYF
CDR3nt: TGTGCCAGCCGTGGTAACTACGGAACCTACGAGCAGTACTTC

d_gene: TRBD2
v_gene: TRBV6-6
abundance: .
j_gene: TRBJ2-1
CDR3aa: CASSYRILAGFNEQFF
CDR3nt: TGTGCCAGCAGTTACCGTATCCTAGCGGGGTTCAATGAGCAGTTCTTC

d_gene: .
v_gene: TRBV25-1
abundance: .
j_gene: TRBJ2-3
CDR3aa: CATNRGNTDTQYF
CDR3nt: TGTGCCACCAATCGGGGGAATACAGATACGCAGTATTTT

d_gene: .
v_gene: TRBV5-8
abundance: .
j_gene: TRBJ2-6
CDR3aa: CASSSKPRTEARSGANVLTF
CDR3nt: TGTGCCAGCAGCTCCAAACCAAGGACAGAAGCCCGCTCTGGGGCCAACGTCCTGACTTTC

d_gene: .
v_gene: TRBV2
abundance: .
j_gene: TRBJ2-2
CDR3aa: CASTIWGGALRGELFF
CDR3nt: TGTGCCAGCACCATCTGGGGGGGGGCGCTTCGCGGGGAGCTGTTTTTT

d_gene: TRBD1
v_gene: TRBV29-1
abundance: .
j_gene: TRBJ2-7
CDR3aa: CSVARTGEYEQYF
CDR3nt: TGCAGCGTGGCCCGGACAGGCGAATACGAGCAGTACTTC

d_gene: TRBD2
v_gene: TRBV27
abundance: .
j_gene: TRBJ2-7
CDR3aa: CASSLAGASYEQYF
CDR3nt: TGTGCCAGCAGTTTAGCGGGAGCGTCCTACGAGCAGTACTTC

d_gene: .
v_gene: TRBV25-1
abundance: .
j_gene: TRBJ1-2
CDR3aa: CASSGSFRDGYTF
CDR3nt: TGTGCCAGCAGTGGTTCATTCCGAGATGGCTACACCTTC

d_gene: .
v_gene: TRBV30
abundance: .
j_gene: TRBJ2-1
CDR3aa: CAWSAGGFGFF
CDR3nt: TGTGCCTGGTCCGCAGGGGGGTTTGGGTTCTTC

d_gene: .
v_gene: TRBV28
abundance: .
j_gene: TRBJ2-7
CDR3aa: CASRRDSYEQYF
CDR3nt: TGTGCCAGCAGGCGGGATAGCTACGAGCAGTACTTC

d_gene: .
v_gene: TRBV15
abundance: .
j_gene: TRBJ1-2
CDR3aa: CATSRDRGYGYTF
CDR3nt: TGTGCCACCAGCAGAGACAGGGGATATGGCTACACCTTC

d_gene: .
v_gene: TRBV2
abundance: .
j_gene: TRBJ2-5
CDR3aa: CASTNSRETQYF
CDR3nt: TGTGCCAGCACTAATAGTCGGGAGACCCAGTACTTC

d_gene: TRBD1
v_gene: TRBV6-5
abundance: .
j_gene: TRBJ1-2
CDR3aa: CASSRQGFDYGYTF
CDR3nt: TGTGCCAGCAGCCGACAGGGGTTTGACTATGGCTACACCTTC

d_gene: .
v_gene: TRBV29-1
abundance: .
j_gene: TRBJ1-3
CDR3aa: CSVEMGFGGGNTIYF
CDR3nt: TGCAGCGTTGAAATGGGATTTGGGGGGGGAAACACCATATATTTT

d_gene: .
v_gene: TRBV7-8
abundance: .
j_gene: TRBJ1-5
CDR3aa: CASSLMGTSNQPQHF
CDR3nt: TGTGCCAGCAGCTTAATGGGCACTAGCAATCAGCCCCAGCATTTT

d_gene: TRBD1
v_gene: TRBV7-2
abundance: .
j_gene: TRBJ1-1
CDR3aa: CASSLRGTGGQTEAFF
CDR3nt: TGTGCCAGCAGCTTAAGGGGGACAGGGGGTCAAACTGAAGCTTTCTTT

d_gene: TRBD1
v_gene: TRBV7-9
abundance: .
j_gene: TRBJ2-7
CDR3aa: CASSRQGQHEQYF
CDR3nt: TGTGCCAGCAGCCGACAGGGGCAACACGAGCAGTACTTC

d_gene: TRBD2
v_gene: TRBV5-1
abundance: .
j_gene: TRBJ2-1
CDR3aa: CASSSGTRYNEQFF
CDR3nt: TGCGCCAGCAGCTCCGGGACTAGGTACAATGAGCAGTTCTTC

d_gene: TRBD1
v_gene: TRBV11-2
abundance: .
j_gene: TRBJ1-1
CDR3aa: CASSKQAGRTGNTEAFF
CDR3nt: TGTGCCAGCAGCAAACAGGCGGGGAGGACAGGGAACACTGAAGCTTTCTTT

d_gene: .
v_gene: TRBV2
abundance: .
j_gene: TRBJ1-1
CDR3aa: CASRGLNTEAFF
CDR3nt: TGTGCCAGCAGGGGCCTGAACACTGAAGCTTTCTTT

d_gene: TRBD1
v_gene: TRBV2
abundance: .
j_gene: TRBJ1-2
CDR3aa: CASRPGQGFGYTF
CDR3nt: TGTGCCAGCAGACCGGGACAGGGGTTTGGCTACACCTTC

d_gene: TRBD1
v_gene: TRBV6-6
abundance: once
j_gene: TRBJ2-7
CDR3aa: CASSLDRGKGEEQYF
CDR3nt: TGTGCCAGCAGTCTCGACAGGGGGAAAGGAGAAGAGCAGTACTTC

d_gene: TRBD1
v_gene: TRBV7-9
abundance: .
j_gene: TRBJ1-2
CDR3aa: CATSHPGQGDGYTF
CDR3nt: TGTGCCACTTCTCACCCGGGACAGGGCGATGGCTACACCTTC

d_gene: .
v_gene: TRBV6-1
abundance: .
j_gene: TRBJ2-7
CDR3aa: CASSEEEGEAFREQYF
CDR3nt: TGTGCCAGCAGTGAAGAGGAAGGGGAGGCCTTCCGCGAGCAGTACTTC

d_gene: .
v_gene: TRBV27
abundance: .
j_gene: TRBJ2-7
CDR3aa: CASSSEQRVPYEQYF
CDR3nt: TGTGCCAGCAGTTCTGAACAGAGGGTACCCTACGAGCAGTACTTC

d_gene: .
v_gene: TRBV19
abundance: .
j_gene: TRBJ2-1
CDR3aa: CASSHGRRSSYNEQFF
CDR3nt: TGTGCCAGTAGCCACGGGAGAAGGAGCTCCTACAATGAGCAGTTCTTC